The 25 T cell receptor beta chains below all came from one sample that was sequenced in a study of technical replicates of blood from a handful of donors. Repertoires were generated with immunoSEQ multiplex PCR, while TCRdb's copy carries only in-frame clones and drops some. The sample carries about 89,000 clones, 94% recorded once. The specimen was T cells isolated from PBMCs. Receptors were obtained from a human donor in good health.

This rearrangement joins TRBV21-1 to TRBJ2-7; the table's TRBD2 call for D was not verified on the DNA. TRBV21-1 is classified as a pseudogene. CDR3 length: 15 amino acids. The DNA of the CDR3 is TGTGCCAGCACCACCCCCGGGCCGGAGGATCAGGAGCAGTACTTC. The encoded protein is CASTTPGPEDQEQYF.

V usage is TRBV2 and J usage is TRBJ2-3; TRBD1 aligns across 7 bases. The CDR3 runs 15 residues. Germline CDR1 and CDR2: SNHLY and FYNNEI. V shed 6 bases and J 2 bases; nucleotides not matched to a gene: 8. CDR3 in DNA: TGTGCCAGCAGACCGGACAGGACTTTCACAGATACGCAGTATTTT. Translation: CASRPDRTFTDTQYF.

This clone was found a few times. The chain's CDR3 is CASISRGMNTEAFF. The CDR3 DNA follows: TGTGCCAGCATTTCGCGGGGAATGAACACTGAAGCTTTCTTT. The genes are TRBV25-1 and TRBJ1-1; D gene unclear. CDR1 and CDR2 from the germline V gene are MGHDK and SYGVNS. The V end lost 7 bases, the J end lost 0 bases, and 12 bases lay between the germline ends. CDR3 size: 14 residues.

This rearrangement joins TRBV28 to TRBJ2-3; 7 nucleotides align to TRBD2. The V gene end was trimmed by 2 bases and the J gene end by 3 bases; junction bases not matched to a gene: 5. This CDR3 contains 15 residues. Looked up from germline, CDR1 is MDHEN and CDR2 is SYDVKM. In DNA, the CDR3 is TGTGCCAGCAGTTTAAGGGCGGGAGTAACAGATACGCAGTATTTT. Amino acids: CASSLRAGVTDTQYF.

The V call is TRBV14, the J call TRBJ2-7, with 7 nucleotides matching TRBD1. The V segment lost 5 bases and the J segment 6 bases; nucleotides outside the gene matches: 4. CDR1 and CDR2 (germline): SGHDN, FVKESK. CDR3 length equals 12 residues. This CDR3 reads CASSWGQSEQYF. In DNA, the CDR3 is TGTGCCAGCAGCTGGGGACAGTCCGAGCAGTACTTC.

This rearrangement joins TRBV6-1 to TRBJ2-7, with 9 bases that match TRBD1. Germline CDR1 is MNHNS and CDR2 is SASEGT. The ends lost 8 bases at V and 4 bases at J; junction bases unmatched: 9. The CDR3 contains 14 residues. The CDR3 loop reads CASRRDRVLYEQYF. CDR3 coding DNA: TGTGCCAGCCGACGGGACAGGGTTCTTTACGAGCAGTACTTC.

The chain recombines TRBV27 with TRBJ1-1, with TRBD1 matching over 8 bases. The germline V gene has CDR1 MNHEY and CDR2 SMNVEV (reference sequence). The CDR3 totals 14 residues. V shed 5 bases, J shed 7 bases, and the junction held 9 bases outside the gene matches. This chain's CDR3 is CASSPPDRGGEAFF. The DNA of the CDR3 is TGTGCCAGCAGTCCACCAGACAGGGGCGGTGAAGCTTTCTTT.

This rearrangement joins TRBV6-4 to TRBJ2-1; 11 bases line up with TRBD2. The CDR3 sequence is 16 residues long. Germline trimming cut 5 bases from V and 4 bases from J; bases unmatched to any gene: 7. Germline CDR1 MRHNA, CDR2 SNTAGT. CDR3 loop: CASSTEGTSGYNEQFF. DNA for the CDR3: TGTGCCAGCAGTACGGAGGGGACTAGCGGTTACAATGAGCAGTTCTTC.

This clone was seen only a few times. DNA of the CDR3: TGTGCCAGTAGTATGAGAGGGACAGAGAATCAGCCCCAGCATTTT. It translates to CASSMRGTENQPQHF. The chain has TRBV19 and TRBJ1-5; 7 bases are shared with TRBD1. The CDR3 loop spans 15 amino acids. Germline V gene data show CDR1 as LNHDA and CDR2 as SQIVND (reference sequence). The V segment lost 3 bases and the J segment 4 bases; nucleotides outside the gene matches: 6.

The rearrangement uses TRBV6-5 and TRBJ2-3; D remains ambiguous. Trimming pared 5 bases from V and 4 bases from J, leaving 13 bases between. CDR1 and CDR2 (germline): MNHEY, SVGAGI. The CDR3 is 14 residues long. The CDR3 is CASSRNSIADTQYF. The CDR3 nucleotides read TGTGCCAGCAGTCGGAATAGCATCGCAGATACGCAGTATTTT.

The chain has TRBV6-5 and TRBJ2-7; the match to TRBD1 covers 7 bases. V dropped 6 bases and J dropped 2; count of bases not matched to a gene: 4. The germline gives CDR1 MNHEY, CDR2 SVGAGI. The CDR3 is 13 amino acids. In nucleotides, the CDR3 is TGTGCCAGCAGGGGGGACAGAACCTACGAGCAGTACTTC. Translation gives CASRGDRTYEQYF.

This chain connects TRBV9 to TRBJ2-1, with 8 bases fitting TRBD2. Germline lookup yields CDR1 SGDLS and CDR2 YYNGEE. The junction had 8 bases not matched to a gene; V was cut back by 3 bases and J by 0 bases. This CDR3 has 17 residues. The CDR3 is CASSGIAGPRSYNEQFF. DNA for the CDR3: TGTGCCAGCAGCGGCATAGCGGGGCCCCGCTCCTACAATGAGCAGTTCTTC.

This rearrangement joins TRBV9 to TRBJ2-1; 7 positions match TRBD1. Unmatched junction bases numbered 3, after V lost 0 bases and J lost 9 bases. Germline CDR1 and CDR2: SGDLS and YYNGEE. There are 13 residues in the CDR3. CDR3 coding DNA: TGTGCCAGCAGCGTAGAGGGGGCAGCTGAGCAGTTCTTC. This sequence encodes CASSVEGAAEQFF.

The chain couples TRBV7-6 to TRBJ2-5; maybe TRBD2 (7 bases). CDR1 is SGHVS and CDR2 is FNYEAQ in the germline V gene. This CDR3 spans 16 amino acids. V was clipped by 2 bases and J by 5 bases, with 18 bases between them. The CDR3 DNA reads TGTGCCAGCAGCTTATCTGACAGGCTGGGGGGGGAGACCCAGTACTTC. Protein: CASSLSDRLGGETQYF.

The V and J genes are TRBV19 and TRBJ1-3; D possibly corresponds to TRBD1 (5 bases). Germline CDR1 LNHDA, CDR2 SQIVND (reference sequence). V was pared by 4 bases and J by 1 base, with 8 bases between. CDR3 length: 14 amino acids. The CDR3 bases are TGTGCCAGTAGTAGGAGGGGATCTGGAAACACCATATATTTT. Amino acid sequence: CASSRRGSGNTIYF.

The chain is built from TRBV4-1 and TRBJ1-5; D gene uncertain. CDR1 and CDR2 (germline): MGHRA, YSYEKL. The CDR3 length is 13 residues. V was pared by 4 bases and J by 6 bases, with 10 bases between. DNA of the CDR3: TGCGCCAGCAGCCCACAGACTACTCAGCCCCAGCATTTT. The encoded protein is CASSPQTTQPQHF.

The chain recombines TRBV5-4 with TRBJ1-1; D gene unclear. Germline CDR1 is SGHNT and CDR2 is YYREEE (reference sequence). The CDR3 is 14 residues long. Trimming took off 1 base at V and 2 bases at J, with 9 bases between the two ends. As DNA, the CDR3 is TGTGCCAGCAGCTTGAAACGGAGAAACACTGAAGCTTTCTTT. Protein sequence: CASSLKRRNTEAFF.

This clone was seen just once. V and J are TRBV9 and TRBJ1-4; 7 bases fit TRBD1. The CDR3 runs to 16 residues. The J segment lost 7 bases and the V segment lost 0 bases, leaving 9 bases of the junction unmatched. The germline V gene encodes CDR1 SGDLS and CDR2 YYNGEE. CDR3 sequence: CASSVAPGTASEKLFF. DNA for the CDR3: TGTGCCAGCAGCGTAGCTCCGGGGACAGCAAGTGAAAAACTGTTTTTT.

This clone was picked up one time. CDR3 bases: TGCAGCGTTGATTTAACCACTAACACTGAAGCTTTCTTT. Protein sequence: CSVDLTTNTEAFF. The rearrangement joins TRBV29-1 to TRBJ1-1; no reliable D call. Germline V gene sequence: CDR1 SQVTM, CDR2 ANQGSEA. The CDR3 is made up of 13 amino acids. Trimming removed 3 bases at V and 2 bases at J, with 10 bases between.

The chain has TRBV11-2 and TRBJ1-2; TRBD1 matches at 12 bases. Trimming removed 2 bases from V and 8 bases from J; junction bases left unmatched: 18. CDR3 size: 19 residues. Germline V gene data show CDR1 as SGHAT and CDR2 as FQNNGV. The CDR3: CASSLFPRSRDRGQDGYTF. The CDR3 coding sequence is TGTGCCAGCAGCTTATTCCCCCGATCCCGGGACAGGGGGCAGGACGGCTACACCTTC.

The V gene is TRBV28, the J gene TRBJ2-2; 7 bases agree with TRBD2. This CDR3 region has 17 residues. J gave up 0 bases and V 2 bases, and 6 bases lay outside the gene matches. CDR1 and CDR2 (germline): MDHEN, SYDVKM. The CDR3 bases are TGTGCCAGCAGTTTAATATCGCTAGCGGCGAACACCGGGGAGCTGTTTTTT. Translation gives CASSLISLAANTGELFF. The whole variable domain, filled in from reference TRBV28 and TRBJ2-2, reads DVKVTQSSRYLVKRTGEKVFLECVQDMDHENMFWYRQDPGLGLRLIYFSYDVKMKEKGDIPEGYSVSREKKERFSLILESASTNQTSMYLCASSLISLAANTGELFFGEGSRLTVL.

This chain links TRBV12-5 with TRBJ2-7; 14 positions agree with TRBD2. The trim removed 2 bases at V and 5 bases at J, leaving 11 bases unmatched. The length of the CDR3 is 18 residues. CDR1 is LGHNT and CDR2 is FRNRAP in the germline V gene. CDR3 region: CASGLTQTGTSGSHEQYF. Written as DNA, the CDR3 is TGTGCTAGTGGTTTGACCCAAACCGGGACTAGCGGGAGTCACGAGCAGTACTTC.

The chain recombines TRBV28 with TRBJ2-1; perhaps TRBD2 as D (6 bases). The germline V and J ends were trimmed by 3 bases and 3 bases, with 12 bases remaining between them. This CDR3 is built from 15 residues. Germline CDR1 is MDHEN and CDR2 is SYDVKM. In nucleotides, the CDR3 is TGTGCCAGCAGTTTCCGAGGGGAGGTCTACAATGAGCAGTTCTTC. It codes for CASSFRGEVYNEQFF.

The rearrangement links TRBV5-1 to TRBJ2-5; the D is unclear. Germline lookup yields CDR1 SGHRS and CDR2 YFSETQ. This CDR3 is 13 amino acids long. Trimming stripped 4 bases from V and 1 base from J, with 8 bases between. The CDR3 region is CASSRYSQETQYF. Here the CDR3 DNA reads TGCGCCAGCAGCCGCTATTCCCAAGAGACCCAGTACTTC.

This clone has only one observation. This chain links TRBV4-1 with TRBJ1-2; D gene uncertain. Trimming left V 0 bases short and J 0 bases short, with 17 bases between. The CDR3 runs 18 residues. CDR1 is MGHRA and CDR2 is YSYEKL in the germline V gene. CDR3 loop: CASSQESVFAGANYGYTF. The CDR3 coding sequence is TGCGCCAGCAGCCAAGAGTCTGTATTCGCCGGAGCTAACTATGGCTACACCTTC.